Each of the 24 T cell receptor beta chains below was sequenced from the same sample in a study of radiation and T cells in renal cell carcinoma. The protocol was immunoSEQ multiplex PCR, while the TCRdb copy is restricted to in-frame clones and leaves out a portion. The table records about 130,000 clones, 88% of them present only once. Regarding time point: baseline pretreatment blood. Treatment here: 15 Gy SBRT to primary tumor, nephrectomy 4 weeks later. Sequencing used blood, obtained from a patient whose treatment included radiotherapy and nephrectomy. These receptors were taken from a woman in her forties or fifties with renal cell carcinoma.

The V gene is TRBV6-1, the J gene TRBJ1-3; 9 bases agree with TRBD1. The CDR3 is 17 residues long. Looked up from germline, CDR1 is MNHNS and CDR2 is SASEGT. The V and J ends lost 3 bases and 0 bases, in that order; junction bases with no gene match: 6. CDR3 sequence (DNA): TGTGCCAGCAGTGACCCGGGACAGGGTAACTCTGGAAACACCATATATTTT. It codes for CASSDPGQGNSGNTIYF.

J is TRBJ2-2 and V is TRBV15; D may be TRBD2 (7 bases). CDR3 length: 17 amino acids. Trimming took off 0 bases at V and 4 bases at J, with 15 bases between the two ends. The germline V gene encodes CDR1 LNHNV and CDR2 YYDKDF (reference sequence). As DNA, the CDR3 is TGTGCCACCAGCAGAGATTATGGGGGGGGCAGCACCGGGGAGCTGTTTTTT. Amino acid sequence: CATSRDYGGGSTGELFF.

The chain employs TRBV28 and TRBJ1-2; the match to TRBD1 covers 7 bases. The V and J ends lost 3 bases and 1 base, in that order; junction bases with no gene match: 8. CDR3 size: 16 residues. Germline V lookup: CDR1 MDHEN, CDR2 SYDVKM. The CDR3 here is CASSLGQQGRNYGYTF. The CDR3 region has the DNA TGTGCCAGCAGTTTGGGACAGCAGGGACGTAACTATGGCTACACCTTC.

The rearrangement links TRBV7-2 to TRBJ1-5; perhaps TRBD1 as D (6 bases). The CDR3 consists of 16 residues. The germline V gene has CDR1 SGHTA and CDR2 FQGNSA. The V end was cut by 2 bases, the J end by 0 bases, with 11 bases between. This CDR3 is CASSLQGRNSNQPQHF. In nucleotides, the CDR3 is TGTGCCAGCAGCTTACAGGGGAGAAATAGCAATCAGCCCCAGCATTTT.

V usage is TRBV6-5 and J usage is TRBJ2-7, with D perhaps TRBD1 (7 bases). This CDR3 region has 14 residues. Germline CDR1 and CDR2: MNHEY and SVGAGI. The V and J ends lost 4 bases and 2 bases respectively, with 12 bases between them. CDR3: CASSSPRGAYEQYF. Here the CDR3 DNA reads TGTGCCAGCAGTTCCCCCAGGGGGGCCTACGAGCAGTACTTC.

For the CDR3, the DNA is TGCGCCAGCAGCCAAGAGTGGGGTGGGAATCAGCCCCAGCATTTT. Protein product: CASSQEWGGNQPQHF. The chain uses TRBV4-1 and TRBJ1-5; D remains ambiguous. Germline V lookup: CDR1 MGHRA, CDR2 YSYEKL. The CDR3 covers 15 residues. V shed 0 bases and J shed 4 bases, with 10 bases lying between them.

This clone showed up just once. This sequence joins TRBV7-9 and TRBJ2-6; 9 positions agree with TRBD1. The CDR3 loop spans 18 amino acids. V trimming: 5 bases; J trimming: 4 bases; junction bases outside the gene matches: 12. The germline gives CDR1 SEHNR, CDR2 FQNEAQ (reference sequence). DNA of the CDR3: TGTGCCAGCAGCACCCGGACAGGGGCTAGATCCGGGGCCAACGTCCTGACTTTC. Its translation is CASSTRTGARSGANVLTF.

The chain carries TRBV7-2 and TRBJ2-5, with 10 bases that match TRBD1. This CDR3 spans 15 amino acids. The V and J ends lost 1 base and 4 bases, in that order; junction bases with no gene match: 3. The germline V gene encodes CDR1 SGHTA and CDR2 FQGNSA. CDR3 protein: CASSLEGQGIETQYF. CDR3 coding DNA: TGTGCCAGCAGCTTAGAGGGACAGGGGATAGAGACCCAGTACTTC.

This clone is a singleton in its sample. The chain carries TRBV7-2 and TRBJ1-1; D is possibly TRBD1 (5 bases). The CDR3 has 16 residues. Germline values: CDR1 SGHTA, CDR2 FQGNSA. V lost 2 bases and J lost 5, with 18 bases in between. The CDR3, as DNA: TGTGCCAGCAGCTTACGAGCTCTGGGGGTAGAAACTGAAGCTTTCTTT. Translated, it gives CASSLRALGVETEAFF.

This chain links TRBV6-5 with TRBJ1-4; D not certain. Looked up from germline, CDR1 is MNHEY and CDR2 is SVGAGI. Trimming left V 0 bases short and J 0 bases short, with 8 bases between. This CDR3 spans 16 amino acids. The CDR3 DNA is TGTGCCAGCAGTTACTCTCGGGGAGCAACTAATGAAAAACTGTTTTTT. This gives the protein CASSYSRGATNEKLFF.

This sequence joins TRBV19 and TRBJ1-3; D is uncertain. CDR3 length: 18 amino acids. Germline loops: CDR1 LNHDA, CDR2 SQIVND (reference sequence). Between the trimmed V and J ends, which lost 1 base and 2 bases, there was a span of 18 bases. The CDR3 is CASSIGKGPPRPGNTIYF. The CDR3 DNA follows: TGTGCCAGTAGTATAGGAAAAGGCCCACCGCGACCTGGAAACACCATATATTTT.

The V and J genes are TRBV2 and TRBJ2-3; D tentatively fits TRBD1 or TRBD2 (5 bases each). V lost 2 bases, J lost 2 bases, and 17 bases lay in between. CDR3 size: 17 residues. Germline V gene data show CDR1 as SNHLY and CDR2 as FYNNEI. CDR3 DNA sequence: TGTGCCAGCAGTGAATTATCGGGGACCGACCCCACAGATACGCAGTATTTT. Its translation is CASSELSGTDPTDTQYF.

The V and J genes are TRBV6-4 and TRBJ2-1, with TRBD2 as a possible D gene (5 bases). This CDR3 contains 15 residues. Germline CDR1 and CDR2: MRHNA and SNTAGT. Trimming stripped 8 bases from V and 0 bases from J, with 14 bases between. This CDR3 is CASRPRESSYNEQFF. The DNA of the CDR3 is TGTGCCAGCCGCCCTAGGGAGAGCTCCTACAATGAGCAGTTCTTC.

The rearrangement joins TRBV6-6 to TRBJ2-1; D might be TRBD1 (6 bases). V was pared by 4 bases and J by 0 bases, with 10 bases between. This CDR3 is built from 15 residues. Germline V CDR1 and CDR2: MNHNY, SVGAGI (reference sequence). CDR3 loop: CASSSRGSSYNEQFF. The CDR3 DNA sequence: TGTGCCAGCAGTTCTAGGGGGAGCTCCTACAATGAGCAGTTCTTC.

The chain has TRBV7-2 and TRBJ2-6; D may be TRBD2 (6 bases). CDR1 and CDR2 from the germline V gene are SGHTA and FQGNSA. Trimming pared 2 bases from V and 4 bases from J, leaving 18 bases between. The CDR3 runs to 18 residues. The CDR3 here is CASSLKFRGLGGANVLTF. In DNA, the CDR3 is TGTGCCAGCAGCTTAAAGTTTCGGGGGTTGGGAGGGGCCAACGTCCTGACTTTC.

V gene TRBV29-1 combines with J gene TRBJ1-1; D remains ambiguous. V gave up 5 bases and J gave up 4 bases, with 14 bases separating them. There are 13 residues in the CDR3. Per germline, CDR1 SQVTM and CDR2 ANQGSEA. Written as DNA, the CDR3 is TGCAGCGTTTCCCGAGGCGGTTCCACTGAAGCTTTCTTT. As protein: CSVSRGGSTEAFF.

This chain uses TRBV13 with TRBJ2-3, with D perhaps matching TRBD1 (6 bases). The ends were cut back, 5 bases at V and 2 bases at J, with 20 bases in the middle. The CDR3 runs to 17 residues. Germline CDR1 PRHDT, CDR2 FYEKMQ (reference sequence). The CDR3 spells CASSRAAMGAHTDTQYF. CDR3 sequence (DNA): TGTGCCAGCAGCCGCGCGGCTATGGGGGCTCACACAGATACGCAGTATTTT.

CDR3 protein: CASSRTPGVNVLNTEAFF. The CDR3 DNA follows: TGTGCCAGCAGCCGTACGCCAGGGGTTAACGTTTTGAACACTGAAGCTTTCTTT. The chain employs TRBV14 and TRBJ1-1; a weak D match, TRBD1 (6 bases). With 4 bases removed from V and 0 bases from J, the gap between germline ends came to 21 bases. CDR1 is SGHDN and CDR2 is FVKESK in the germline V gene. The length of the CDR3 is 18 residues.

V is TRBV6-1 and J is TRBJ1-2, with a possible D match to TRBD1 (6 bases). The CDR3 extends over 14 amino acids. Germline-derived CDR1 and CDR2 are MNHNS and SASEGT. V was clipped by 4 bases and J by 7 bases, with 16 bases between them. The CDR3 reads CASSASDSGRGYTF. The CDR3 DNA reads TGTGCCAGCAGTGCCTCGGACAGCGGACGTGGCTACACCTTC.

This chain joins TRBV7-2 and TRBJ2-7, with a possible D match to TRBD1 (5 bases). The CDR3 extends over 12 amino acids. With 6 bases removed from V and 3 bases from J, the gap between germline ends came to 9 bases. The germline gives CDR1 SGHTA, CDR2 FQGNSA. DNA of the CDR3: TGTGCCAGCAGTCGACAGTTCTACGAGCAGTACTTC. It encodes CASSRQFYEQYF.

The CDR3 region has the DNA TGTGCCAGCAGTTACGTCCGGGGATACGAGCAGTACTTC. Translated, it gives CASSYVRGYEQYF. The V gene is TRBV6-5, the J gene TRBJ2-7; possible D gene TRBD2, 5 bases. From germline, CDR1 is MNHEY and CDR2 SVGAGI. The germline V and J ends were trimmed by 2 bases and 4 bases, with 9 bases remaining between them. The CDR3 runs 13 residues.

The chain couples TRBV18 to TRBJ1-2; 8 nucleotides line up with TRBD1. V shed 5 bases, J shed 6 bases, and the junction held 2 bases outside the gene matches. Germline CDR1 and CDR2: KGHSH and LQKENI. This CDR3 is built from 12 residues. In DNA, the CDR3 is TGTGCCAGCTCAGCGACAGGGGATGGCTACACCTTC. This translates into CASSATGDGYTF.

This chain joins TRBV11-2 and TRBJ2-1; TRBD1 aligns across 10 bases. This CDR3 has 16 residues. V was pared by 5 bases and J by 8 bases, with 12 bases of the junction left unmatched. Germline CDR1 SGHAT, CDR2 FQNNGV. The CDR3 loop is CASSDTTGTGVYEQFF. The CDR3 nucleotides are TGTGCCAGCAGCGACACGACCGGGACAGGGGTTTATGAGCAGTTCTTC.

The chain employs TRBV6-5 and TRBJ1-2; 7 bases map to TRBD1. Unmatched junction bases numbered 15, after V lost 6 bases and J lost 8 bases. The CDR3 is 15 amino acids. Per the germline V gene, CDR1 is MNHEY and CDR2 is SVGAGI. The CDR3 bases are TGTGCCAGCAGCTCCCGGTGGGAGGGGGCAAGGGGCTACACCTTC. Translating it yields CASSSRWEGARGYTF.